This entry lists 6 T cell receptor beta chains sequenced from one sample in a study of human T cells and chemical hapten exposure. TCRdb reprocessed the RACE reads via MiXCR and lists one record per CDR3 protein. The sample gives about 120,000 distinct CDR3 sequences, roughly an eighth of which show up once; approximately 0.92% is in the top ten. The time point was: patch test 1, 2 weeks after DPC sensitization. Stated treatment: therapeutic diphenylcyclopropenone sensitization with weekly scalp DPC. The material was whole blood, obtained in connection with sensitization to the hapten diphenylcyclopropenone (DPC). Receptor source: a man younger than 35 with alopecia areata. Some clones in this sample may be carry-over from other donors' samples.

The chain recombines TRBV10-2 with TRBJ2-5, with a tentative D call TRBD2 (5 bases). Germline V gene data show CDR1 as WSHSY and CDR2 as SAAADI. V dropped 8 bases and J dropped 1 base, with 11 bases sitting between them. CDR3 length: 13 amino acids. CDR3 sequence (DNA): TGCGCCAGCGAGGAGGCAGTCCAAGAGACCCAGTACTTC. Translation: CASEEAVQETQYF.

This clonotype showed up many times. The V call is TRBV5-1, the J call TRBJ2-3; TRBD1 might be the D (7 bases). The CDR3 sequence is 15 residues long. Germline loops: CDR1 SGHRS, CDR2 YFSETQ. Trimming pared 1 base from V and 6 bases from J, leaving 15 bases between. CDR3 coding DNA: TGCGCCAGCAGCTTGAGGGGGGACAGCTCCGATACGCAGTATTTT. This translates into CASSLRGDSSDTQYF.

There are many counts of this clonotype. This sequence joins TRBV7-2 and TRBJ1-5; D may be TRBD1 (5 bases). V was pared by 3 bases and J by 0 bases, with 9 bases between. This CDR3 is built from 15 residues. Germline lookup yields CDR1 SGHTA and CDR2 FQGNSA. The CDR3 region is CASSFGHLSNQPQHF. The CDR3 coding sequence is TGTGCCAGCAGCTTCGGACATCTTAGCAATCAGCCCCAGCATTTT.

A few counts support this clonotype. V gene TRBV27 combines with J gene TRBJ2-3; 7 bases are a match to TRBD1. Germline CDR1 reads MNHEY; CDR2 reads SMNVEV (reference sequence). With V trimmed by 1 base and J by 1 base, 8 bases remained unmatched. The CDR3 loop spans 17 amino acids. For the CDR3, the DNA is TGTGCCAGCAGTTTATTCCCTCGACAGGGAGGCACAGATACGCAGTATTTT. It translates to CASSLFPRQGGTDTQYF.

CDR3 amino acids: CSVRYRVGNIQYF. CDR3 bases: TGCAGCGTTAGGTACAGGGTCGGGAACATTCAGTACTTC. The V gene is TRBV29-1, the J gene TRBJ2-4; a possible D gene is TRBD1 (6 bases). Trimming stripped 5 bases from V and 7 bases from J, with 15 bases between. CDR1 SQVTM and CDR2 ANQGSEA come from the germline V gene. CDR3 length: 13 amino acids.

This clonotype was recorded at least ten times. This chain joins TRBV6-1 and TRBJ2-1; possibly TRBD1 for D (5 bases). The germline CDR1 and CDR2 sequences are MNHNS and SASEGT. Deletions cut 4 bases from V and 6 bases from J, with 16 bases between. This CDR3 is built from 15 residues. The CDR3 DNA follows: TGTGCCAGCAGTGTAGACAGCTACCTCGTCAATGAGCAGTTCTTC. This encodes CASSVDSYLVNEQFF.